What follows are 27 T cell receptor beta chains derived from one specimen sequenced in a study of Ad26.COV2.S vaccination and SARS-CoV-2 variants. Documented treatment: about 20 received Ad26.COV2.S at low or high dose, single or two shots; about 5 received placebo; per-sample allocation not given. The study sampled participants on day 63 after the first vaccine or placebo injection. Profiling relied on immunoSEQ multiplex PCR, and the TCRdb table lists in-frame clones only, not all of them. The table lists around 450,000 clones, about 90% of them singletons. Sequencing used peripheral blood, obtained in a trial of Ad26.COV2.S vaccine versus placebo. The receptors come from a person aged 18-65 years who received the Ad26.COV2.S COVID-19 vaccine or a placebo.

V is TRBV28 and J is TRBJ2-7, with unresolved D. Germline V gene sequence: CDR1 MDHEN, CDR2 SYDVKM. V was clipped by 2 bases and J by 0 bases, with 11 bases between them. This CDR3 contains 15 residues. The CDR3 region is CASSLGERHSYEQYF. CDR3 coding DNA: TGTGCCAGCAGTTTAGGGGAAAGACACTCCTACGAGCAGTACTTC. Variable domain in full (rest from reference TRBV28 and TRBJ2-7): DVKVTQSSRYLVKRTGEKVFLECVQDMDHENMFWYRQDPGLGLRLIYFSYDVKMKEKGDIPEGYSVSREKKERFSLILESASTNQTSMYLCASSLGERHSYEQYFGPGTRLTVT.

The CDR3 DNA reads as TGTGCCAGCAGCGACAGTTTGAGCTCTGGGGCCAACGTCCTGACTTTC. Its protein product is CASSDSLSSGANVLTF. The chain carries TRBV6-2 or TRBV6-3 and TRBJ2-6, with D maybe TRBD1 (5 bases). Trimming took 6 bases from V and 0 from J, leaving 12 bases between them. The V gene's germline CDR1 is MNHEY and CDR2 SVGEGT. The CDR3 sequence is 16 residues long.

This clone was found a few times. The chain links TRBV5-4 to TRBJ2-7; 11 bases line up with TRBD1. Germline CDR1 is SGHNT and CDR2 is YYREEE (reference sequence). Trimming at V came to 0 bases and at J to 5 bases, leaving 1 base not matched to a gene. This CDR3 region has 14 residues. The CDR3 DNA sequence: TGTGCCAGCAGCTTGGGGACAGGGGGCAACGAGCAGTACTTC. Protein: CASSLGTGGNEQYF.

The chain combines TRBV9 with TRBJ2-7, with 9 positions matching TRBD1. Germline assignment: CDR1 SGDLS and CDR2 YYNGEE. CDR3 length equals 16 residues. The V and J ends lost 2 bases and 5 bases, in that order; junction bases with no gene match: 11. The CDR3 loop is CASSVGWGQGGHEQYF. DNA of the CDR3: TGTGCCAGCAGCGTTGGGTGGGGACAGGGAGGCCACGAGCAGTACTTC.

V is TRBV27 and J is TRBJ1-4; 8 bases are a match to TRBD1. CDR1 is MNHEY and CDR2 is SMNVEV in the germline V gene (reference sequence). The CDR3 loop spans 13 amino acids. Trimming removed 3 bases from V and 11 bases from J; junction bases left unmatched: 5. CDR3 nucleotide sequence: TGTGCCAGCAGTTTCCAGGGGGCCGAGAAACTGTTTTTT. Amino acid sequence: CASSFQGAEKLFF.

J is TRBJ1-2 and V is TRBV9; 11 bases fit TRBD1. V shed 3 bases and J 4 bases; nucleotides not matched to a gene: 8. The germline gives CDR1 SGDLS, CDR2 YYNGEE. This CDR3 contains 16 residues. CDR3 sequence: CASSEGTGGISYGYTF. The CDR3 coding sequence is TGTGCCAGCAGCGAGGGGACAGGGGGAATATCCTATGGCTACACCTTC.

The chain uses TRBV28 and TRBJ1-2; maybe TRBD1 (5 bases). Germline V lookup: CDR1 MDHEN, CDR2 SYDVKM. This CDR3 contains 13 residues. V was trimmed by 4 bases and J by 2 bases, leaving 8 bases between them. CDR3 region: CASSSGPNYGYTF. The CDR3 bases are TGTGCCAGCAGTTCGGGGCCCAACTATGGCTACACCTTC.

J is TRBJ2-5 and V is TRBV6-2 or TRBV6-3; no clear D. V was pared by 0 bases and J by 3 bases, with 8 bases between. This CDR3 is 14 amino acids long. Germline V gene lookup returns CDR1 MNHEY and CDR2 SVGEGT. The CDR3 loop is CASSYSPVEETQYF. In DNA form, the CDR3 reads TGTGCCAGCAGTTACTCCCCCGTTGAAGAGACCCAGTACTTC.

The chain couples TRBV9 to TRBJ2-5; perhaps TRBD2 as D (5 bases). Trimming removed 0 bases from V and 5 bases from J, with 14 bases in between. The CDR3 is made up of 15 amino acids. The germline V gene has CDR1 SGDLS and CDR2 YYNGEE. CDR3 protein: CASSVGLVAYETQYF. CDR3 nucleotides: TGTGCCAGCAGCGTAGGTCTGGTAGCGTACGAGACCCAGTACTTC.

V and J are TRBV28 and TRBJ2-7, with TRBD1 matching over 7 bases. The ends lost 9 bases at V and 3 bases at J; junction bases unmatched: 11. The CDR3 totals 14 residues. Germline V lookup: CDR1 MDHEN, CDR2 SYDVKM. CDR3 amino acids: CASQTPGQFYEQYF. CDR3 DNA sequence: TGTGCCAGTCAAACTCCGGGACAGTTCTACGAGCAGTACTTC.

The chain links TRBV5-4 to TRBJ2-3; 8 nucleotides align to TRBD2. CDR3 length: 15 amino acids. Germline CDR1 is SGHNT and CDR2 is YYREEE (reference sequence). J was trimmed by 6 bases and V by 0 bases; bases with no gene match: 6. The CDR3 region is CASSLASGSGDTQYF. For the CDR3, the DNA is TGTGCCAGCAGCTTGGCGAGCGGGAGTGGTGATACGCAGTATTTT.

This chain connects TRBV5-1 to TRBJ2-2; the match to TRBD1 covers 9 bases. Germline assignment: CDR1 SGHRS and CDR2 YFSETQ. V lost 4 bases, J lost 6 bases, and 7 bases stayed unmatched. CDR3 length: 15 residues. DNA of the CDR3: TGCGCCAGCAGCCTCACCGGGACAGGGCCCGGGGAGCTGTTTTTT. This encodes CASSLTGTGPGELFF.

The CDR3 DNA sequence: TGTGCCAGCAGCCAATCGACGGCTTCTGGGGCCAACGTCCTGACTTTC. Translation: CASSQSTASGANVLTF. This chain connects TRBV7-3 to TRBJ2-6; D ambiguous. V was shortened by 5 bases and J by 1 base, with 12 bases between the two germline ends. CDR1 is SGHTA and CDR2 is FQGTGA in the germline V gene. There are 16 residues in the CDR3.

V is TRBV19 and J is TRBJ1-2, with 8 positions matching TRBD1. J was trimmed by 4 bases and V by 6 bases; bases with no gene match: 10. Germline loops: CDR1 LNHDA, CDR2 SQIVND (reference sequence). The CDR3 has 15 residues. The CDR3 reads CASSIRDRTIYGYTF. CDR3 nucleotides: TGTGCCAGTAGCATCCGGGACAGGACAATCTATGGCTACACCTTC.

This clone occurred a few times. This chain joins TRBV11-1 and TRBJ2-5; 10 nucleotides match TRBD2. Germline V CDR1 and CDR2: SGHAT, FQDESV (reference sequence). The CDR3 runs to 16 residues. V lost 5 bases, J lost 4 bases, and 10 bases stayed unmatched. CDR3 in DNA: TGTGCCAGCAGCAAGGCTAGCGGGAGTCAGGGAGAGACCCAGTACTTC. It specifies CASSKASGSQGETQYF. Looking up the rest from reference TRBV11-1 and TRBJ2-5 gives the full variable domain: EAEVAQSPRYKITEKSQAVAFWCDPISGHATLYWYRQILGQGPELLVQFQDESVVDDSQLPKDRFSAERLKGVDSTLKIQPAELGDSAMYLCASSKASGSQGETQYFGPGTRLLVL.

V gene TRBV7-6 combines with J gene TRBJ2-7; D is perhaps TRBD2 (6 bases). Germline V gene data show CDR1 as SGHVS and CDR2 as FNYEAQ. Trimming took off 5 bases at V and 6 bases at J, with 14 bases between the two ends. The CDR3 consists of 13 residues. The CDR3 is CASSPGGPREQYF. CDR3 nucleotides: TGTGCCAGCAGCCCAGGAGGGCCCCGCGAGCAGTACTTC.

The sample holds a few counts of this clone. V and J are TRBV10-3 and TRBJ1-2; the D gene is possibly TRBD1 (6 bases). With 3 bases removed from V and 4 bases from J, the gap between germline ends came to 12 bases. CDR1 ENHRY and CDR2 SYGVKD come from the germline V gene. The CDR3 extends over 14 amino acids. CDR3 nucleotides: TGTGCCATCAGTGACCCGGGGGCTTCCTATGGCTACACCTTC. Its translation: CAISDPGASYGYTF.

This sequence joins TRBV28 and TRBJ1-2, with D possibly matching TRBD1 (5 bases). The V gene lost 1 base and the J gene lost 4 bases, with 13 bases spanning the gap. The germline gives CDR1 MDHEN, CDR2 SYDVKM. The CDR3 is 15 amino acids. CDR3 amino acids: CASSLSGPRGYGYTF. CDR3 coding DNA: TGTGCCAGCAGTTTATCGGGGCCGAGGGGCTATGGCTACACCTTC.

CDR3 nucleotide sequence: TGTGCCAGCAGCTTTACCGGGACAACGAACTCCTACGAGCAGTACTTC. This encodes CASSFTGTTNSYEQYF. This chain links TRBV14 with TRBJ2-7, with a tentative D call TRBD1 (6 bases). Germline V gene lookup returns CDR1 SGHDN and CDR2 FVKESK. V was pared by 5 bases and J by 0 bases, with 17 bases between. This CDR3 has 16 amino acids.

The chain links TRBV7-9 to TRBJ2-3; TRBD1 might be the D (6 bases). The germline gives CDR1 SEHNR, CDR2 FQNEAQ (reference sequence). V was cut by 3 bases and J by 0 bases, with 10 bases left in between. The CDR3 covers 15 residues. As DNA, the CDR3 is TGTGCCAGCAGCTTCGGACAGACCAGCACAGATACGCAGTATTTT. It specifies CASSFGQTSTDTQYF.

Notes on this clone: Different DNA sequences within this sample yield the same CDR3. The chain is built from TRBV7-9 and TRBJ2-7; TRBD1 or TRBD2 may be the D gene (5 bases each). Trimming removed 4 bases at V and 0 bases at J, with 10 bases between. This CDR3 has 14 amino acids. Germline CDR1 and CDR2: SEHNR and FQNEAQ (reference sequence). The chain's CDR3 is CASSSGTDSYEQYF. The CDR3 bases are TGTGCCAGCAGCTCCGGGACGGACTCCTACGAGCAGTACTTC. The full variable domain, rest sourced from reference TRBV7-9 and TRBJ2-7, is DTGVSQNPRHKITKRGQNVTFRCDPISEHNRLYWYRQTLGQGPEFLTYFQNEAQLEKSRLLSDRFSAERPKGSFSTLEIQRTEQGDSAMYLCASSSGTDSYEQYFGPGTRLTVT.

This clone appeared a single time. The chain combines TRBV10-3 with TRBJ2-7; no clear D. The CDR3 totals 13 residues. Trimming removed 0 bases from V and 10 bases from J, with 13 bases in between. Germline CDR1 is ENHRY and CDR2 is SYGVKD. The CDR3 reads CAISESERTIQYF. The CDR3 DNA sequence: TGTGCCATCAGTGAGTCTGAAAGGACGATACAGTACTTC.

The chain is built from TRBV5-1 and TRBJ2-5; 16 bases map to TRBD2. From germline, CDR1 is SGHRS and CDR2 YFSETQ. V shed 4 bases and J 0 bases; nucleotides not matched to a gene: 3. CDR3 length: 17 residues. CDR3 protein: CASSTGLAGGYQETQYF. Here the CDR3 DNA reads TGCGCCAGCAGCACGGGACTAGCGGGAGGGTACCAAGAGACCCAGTACTTC. Using reference TRBV5-1 and TRBJ2-5 for the parts outside the CDR3, the full variable domain is KAGVTQTPRYLIKTRGQQVTLSCSPISGHRSVSWYQQTPGQGLQFLFEYFSETQRNKGNFPGRFSGRQFSNSRSEMNVSTLELGDSALYLCASSTGLAGGYQETQYFGPGTRLLVL.

The chain carries TRBV5-1 and TRBJ2-2; 7 positions match TRBD2. Germline CDR1 reads SGHRS; CDR2 reads YFSETQ. This CDR3 is 13 amino acids long. The junction had 2 bases not matched to a gene; V was cut back by 4 bases and J by 5 bases. The CDR3 here is CASSPGGTGELFF. As DNA, the CDR3 is TGCGCCAGCAGCCCCGGGGGGACCGGGGAGCTGTTTTTT.

The chain couples TRBV19 to TRBJ2-1, with TRBD2 matching over 14 bases. The CDR3 is made up of 15 amino acids. The germline CDR1 and CDR2 sequences are LNHDA and SQIVND (reference sequence). Trimming at V came to 2 bases and at J to 7 bases, leaving 1 base not matched to a gene. The CDR3 DNA reads as TGTGCCAGTAGTATAAGACTAGCGGGAGGGAATGAGCAGTTCTTC. It encodes CASSIRLAGGNEQFF.

This clone was picked up one time. The chain links TRBV11-2 to TRBJ2-1, with a tentative D call TRBD2 (5 bases). Germline CDR1 SGHAT, CDR2 FQNNGV. The V end lost 1 base, the J end lost 2 bases, and 12 bases lay between the germline ends. The CDR3 length is 16 residues. The CDR3: CASSLGGRPAYNEQFF. The DNA for the CDR3 is TGTGCCAGCAGCTTAGGAGGGAGACCTGCCTACAATGAGCAGTTCTTC.

The chain uses TRBV27 and TRBJ1-1, with D unclear. Germline V gives CDR1 MNHEY, CDR2 SMNVEV (reference sequence). V was cut by 3 bases and J by 0 bases, with 17 bases left in between. The CDR3 has 17 residues. CDR3 protein: CASSFRQSGPLNTEAFF. Written as DNA, the CDR3 is TGTGCCAGCAGTTTTCGGCAGTCCGGTCCTCTGAACACTGAAGCTTTCTTT.